These T cell receptor beta chains were read from a single sample in a study of blood T cell dynamics during melanoma immunotherapy. Generated by immunoSEQ multiplex PCR, the TCRdb table keeps only in-frame clones and is missing some. Here the sample spans roughly 12,000 clones, approximately 84% being singletons. This sample comprised blood, obtained from a patient treated with checkpoint blockade. Every receptor here comes from a human donor with melanoma. CDR3s include the opening cysteine and the closing phenylalanine or tryptophan. D genes are given only for firm matches. Size is stated for part of the rows, as once, few or many counts, or as a class when the clone is expanded.

j_call d_call v_call clone_size cdr3_aa cdr3_nt
TRBJ1-5 - TRBV2 once CASSDGARQPQHF TGTGCCAGCAGTGATGGGGCGAGGCAGCCCCAGCATTTT
TRBJ1-5 - TRBV5-6 - CASSLRGASQPQHF TGTGCCAGCAGCTTGAGGGGAGCGAGTCAGCCCCAGCATTTT
TRBJ2-3 TRBD2 TRBV4-2 - CASSPQSGVGDTQYF TGTGCCAGCAGCCCCCAGAGCGGGGTGGGAGATACGCAGTATTTT
TRBJ2-3 - TRBV7-8 - CASSPGLATADTQYF TGTGCCAGCAGCCCGGGACTCGCAACAGCAGATACGCAGTATTTT
TRBJ1-2 - TRBV7-2 - CASSFDRNGYTF TGTGCCAGCAGCTTCGACAGGAATGGCTACACCTTC
TRBJ2-3 TRBD2 TRBV4-3 - CASSQDRSGGPSTDTQYF TGCGCCAGCAGCCAAGATCGAAGCGGGGGGCCTAGCACAGATACGCAGTATTTT
TRBJ2-1 - TRBV11-3 once CASSLIGRFSYNEQFF TGTGCCAGCAGCTTAATTGGCCGGTTCTCCTACAATGAGCAGTTCTTC
TRBJ1-2 - TRBV9 - CASSVEEGKAEEYGYTF TGTGCCAGCAGCGTAGAGGAGGGTAAGGCCGAAGAGTATGGCTACACCTTC
TRBJ2-3 TRBD2 TRBV10-3 - CALGTSGGTDTQYF TGTGCCCTCGGGACTAGCGGGGGAACAGATACGCAGTATTTT
TRBJ2-7 - TRBV6-5 - CASSYEVLRDEQYF TGTGCCAGCAGTTACGAGGTCTTGAGGGACGAGCAGTACTTC
TRBJ2-3 TRBD2 TRBV4-1 - CASSPPGGRGTDTQYF TGCGCCAGCAGCCCTCCCGGGGGGAGAGGCACAGATACGCAGTATTTT
TRBJ2-5 TRBD2 TRBV7-2 - CASSLGVSGGPFETQYF TGTGCCAGCAGCTTAGGAGTTAGCGGGGGTCCTTTCGAGACCCAGTACTTC
TRBJ2-1 TRBD2 TRBV19 - CASSFSGGTYNEQFF TGTGCCAGTAGTTTTAGCGGGGGGACCTACAATGAGCAGTTCTTC
TRBJ1-1 - TRBV19 - CARRPRTSPYAFF TGTGCCAGGCGCCCTAGGACATCCCCTTACGCTTTCTTT
TRBJ1-1 - TRBV6-1 once CASRHAKNTEAFF TGTGCCAGCAGACACGCGAAGAACACTGAAGCTTTCTTT
TRBJ1-1 - TRBV4-3 - CASSQDSLQRNTEAFF TGCGCCAGCAGCCAAGATTCCCTCCAGCGGAACACTGAAGCTTTCTTT
TRBJ2-7 - TRBV5-6 large CASSLAGVEYEQYF TGTGCCAGCAGCTTGGCCGGGGTGGAGTACGAGCAGTACTTC
TRBJ1-1 TRBD1 TRBV12-5 few CASGLRSADRDNTEAFF TGTGCTAGTGGTTTGCGTTCGGCGGACAGGGATAACACTGAAGCTTTCTTT
TRBJ1-2 - TRBV2 - CASSEGLNYGYTF TGTGCCAGCAGTGAGGGACTCAACTATGGCTACACCTTC
TRBJ2-1 TRBD2 TRBV28 - CASTLTTSGANEQFF TGTGCCAGCACTCTCACGACTAGCGGGGCAAATGAGCAGTTCTTC
TRBJ1-4 - TRBV7-9 - CASSLGGGNEKLFF TGTGCCAGCAGCTTAGGGGGAGGTAATGAAAAACTGTTTTTT
TRBJ2-2 - TRBV30 - CAWSVLRGGGELFF TGTGCCTGGAGTGTACTCAGGGGGGGCGGGGAGCTGTTTTTT
TRBJ1-6 - TRBV21-1 - CASSKLPPGAKSSYNSPLHF TGTGCCAGCAGCAAATTGCCCCCAGGGGCTAAGAGCTCCTATAATTCACCCCTCCACTTT
TRBJ2-3 - TRBV7-3 - CASSLMGGATTDTQYF TGTGCCAGCAGCCTAATGGGGGGGGCGACCACAGATACGCAGTATTTT